This entry lists 4 T cell receptor beta chains sequenced from one sample in a study of cytomegalovirus exposure and HLA in healthy donors. 60 Vbeta and 13 Jbeta primers were used in PCR. Clones were sequenced by immunoSEQ multiplex PCR, and TCRdb holds only the in-frame ones, with some missing. Altogether roughly 80,000 clones are present, roughly 80% being singletons, with the ten largest covering roughly 2.3%. Source material: PBMCs. The receptors derive from a woman aged 45-60 years in good health and CMV-seronegative.

The chain carries TRBV10-2 and TRBJ1-2; TRBD1 might be the D (6 bases). The CDR3 sequence is 14 residues long. V was clipped by 2 bases and J by 7 bases, with 14 bases between them. CDR1 is WSHSY and CDR2 is SAAADI in the germline V gene. The CDR3 is CASSEDRRRGGYTF. In DNA form, the CDR3 reads TGCGCCAGCAGTGAGGACAGGAGGCGAGGTGGCTACACCTTC.

The V and J genes are TRBV5-1 and TRBJ2-3; 10 bases are a match to TRBD2. Germline assignment: CDR1 SGHRS and CDR2 YFSETQ. Losses at the gene ends were 6 bases for V and 3 bases for J; bases not matched to a gene: 1. The CDR3 covers 13 residues. CDR3 bases: TGCGCCAGCAAGACTAGCGGGACAGATACGCAGTATTTT. It yields the protein CASKTSGTDTQYF.

This clone has only a few counts. The rearrangement links TRBV28 to TRBJ1-5, with D perhaps matching TRBD1 (6 bases). The germline CDR1 and CDR2 sequences are MDHEN and SYDVKM. The germline V and J ends were trimmed by 5 bases and 5 bases, with 16 bases remaining between them. The CDR3 is 15 amino acids. The CDR3 spells CASSGGRGRYQPQHF. The CDR3 nucleotides read TGTGCCAGCAGTGGGGGCAGGGGACGCTATCAGCCCCAGCATTTT.

This rearrangement joins TRBV6-5 to TRBJ2-7; 10 positions agree with TRBD1. Germline V CDR1 and CDR2: MNHEY, SVGAGI. V was pared by 7 bases and J by 7 bases, with 10 bases of the junction left unmatched. CDR3 length: 14 residues. The CDR3, as DNA: TGTGCCAGCATTTCCGGGACAGGGGAAAGGGAGCAGTACGTC. As protein: CASISGTGEREQYV.